This T cell receptor beta chain is from a study of blood T cell repertoires in COVID-19. Study-wide context: Whether acute or convalescent, the COVID-19 samples came from the United States, Italy and Spain. From T cells, B-cell-depleted T cells, or PBMCs came the material, which was cDNA or gDNA.

Participants were aged about 18 to 90 years, lived in some 23 US areas, and enrolled virtually. Clinical history reported by participants formed the basis on which cohorts were assigned. TCRdb keeps only in-frame clones here, not all; method: immunoSEQ multiplex PCR. Among 250,000 to 350,000 clones, 90% were seen once, and the ten largest hold around 4.5%. Germline loops: CDR1 LNHDA, CDR2 SQIVND (reference sequence). The CDR3 has 14 amino acids. J lost 4 bases, V lost 5 bases, and 4 bases had no gene match. The chain couples TRBV19 to TRBJ2-2; TRBD1 matches at 7 bases. Sequencing was carried out using PBMCs or T cells enriched from blood (not recorded which). The TCR sequence derives from a young woman with acute COVID-19. CDR3 DNA sequence: TGTGCCAGTAGTGAAGACAGGGCCACCGGGGAGCTGTTTTTT. Protein sequence: CASSEDRATGELFF.